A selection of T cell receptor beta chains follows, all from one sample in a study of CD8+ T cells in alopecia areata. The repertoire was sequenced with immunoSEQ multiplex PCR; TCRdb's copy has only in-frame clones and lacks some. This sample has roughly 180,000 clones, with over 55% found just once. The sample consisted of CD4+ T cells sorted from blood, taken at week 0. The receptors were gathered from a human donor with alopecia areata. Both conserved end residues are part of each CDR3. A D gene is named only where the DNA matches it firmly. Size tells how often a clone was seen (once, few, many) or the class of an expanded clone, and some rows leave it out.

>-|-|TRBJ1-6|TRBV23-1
CASSPMGRVDSPLHF
TGCGCCAGCAGTCCAATGGGACGGGTTGATTCACCCCTCCACTTT
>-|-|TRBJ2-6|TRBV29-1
CSVETSGANVLTF
TGCAGCGTTGAAACCTCTGGGGCCAACGTCCTGACTTTC
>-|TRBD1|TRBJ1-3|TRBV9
CASSAGGTGNTIYF
TGTGCCAGCAGCGCAGGGGGGACTGGAAACACCATATATTTT
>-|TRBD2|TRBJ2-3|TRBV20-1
CSARPTSTQYF
TGCAGTGCTAGACCGACTAGCACGCAGTATTTT
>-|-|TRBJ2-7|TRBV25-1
CASSEWGSDSTYEQYF
TGTGCCAGCAGTGAATGGGGATCGGACAGTACCTACGAGCAGTACTTC
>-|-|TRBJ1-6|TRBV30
CAWSSGGPTLHF
TGTGCCTGGAGTAGTGGGGGTCCGACCCTCCACTTT
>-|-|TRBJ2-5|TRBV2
CASTQGEYQETQYF
TGTGCCAGCACCCAGGGAGAGTACCAAGAGACCCAGTACTTC
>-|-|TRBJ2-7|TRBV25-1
CASTYGSSRGPYEQYF
TGTGCCAGCACCTACGGGTCCTCTCGGGGGCCCTACGAGCAGTACTTC
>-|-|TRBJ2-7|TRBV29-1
CSVRTALEQYF
TGCAGCGTCCGGACCGCCCTCGAGCAGTACTTC
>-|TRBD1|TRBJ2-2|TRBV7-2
CASSLGSQGAGELFF
TGTGCCAGCAGCTTAGGGTCACAGGGGGCCGGGGAGCTGTTTTTT
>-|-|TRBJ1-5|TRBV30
CACGETFNQPQHF
TGTGCCTGCGGGGAAACCTTCAATCAGCCCCAGCATTTT
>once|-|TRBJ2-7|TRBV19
CASRRGRGEQYF
TGTGCCAGTAGGCGCGGTCGGGGAGAGCAGTACTTC
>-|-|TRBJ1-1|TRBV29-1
CSVVRGSNTEAFF
TGCAGCGTTGTAAGGGGCAGCAACACTGAAGCTTTCTTT
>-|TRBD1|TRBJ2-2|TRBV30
CAWGKGAAGELFF
TGTGCCTGGGGGAAGGGGGCCGCCGGGGAGCTGTTTTTT
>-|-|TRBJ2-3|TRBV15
CATSRDLDISTDTQYF
TGTGCCACCAGCAGAGATCTGGACATTAGCACAGATACGCAGTATTTT
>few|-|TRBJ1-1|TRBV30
CAWSGLNTEAFF
TGTGCCTGGAGCGGATTGAACACTGAAGCTTTCTTT
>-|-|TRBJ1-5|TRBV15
CATSIWDSNQPQHF
TGTGCCACCAGCATCTGGGACAGCAATCAGCCCCAGCATTTT
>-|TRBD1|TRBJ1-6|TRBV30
CAWSATGGRSPLHF
TGTGCCTGGAGTGCAACAGGGGGCCGCTCACCCCTCCACTTT
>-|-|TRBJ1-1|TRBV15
CATREARNTEAFF
TGTGCCACCAGGGAGGCCAGGAACACTGAAGCTTTCTTT
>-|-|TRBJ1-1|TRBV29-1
CSVEVVQRDTEAFF
TGCAGCGTTGAAGTAGTACAGAGAGACACTGAAGCTTTCTTT
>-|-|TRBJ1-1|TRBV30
CASATANTEAFF
TGTGCCTCTGCGACAGCGAACACTGAAGCTTTCTTT
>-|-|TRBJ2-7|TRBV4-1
CASSRLNEQYF
TGCGCCAGCAGCCGGCTGAACGAGCAGTACTTC
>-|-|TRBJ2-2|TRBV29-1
CSAAHLTTGELFF
TGCAGCGCTGCACACCTCACCACCGGGGAGCTGTTTTTT
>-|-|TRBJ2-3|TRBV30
CAWSDLAPQADTQYF
TGTGCCTGGAGCGATCTCGCGCCTCAGGCAGATACGCAGTATTTT
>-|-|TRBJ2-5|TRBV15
CATSRDVSQETQYF
TGTGCCACCAGCAGAGATGTCAGCCAAGAGACCCAGTACTTC
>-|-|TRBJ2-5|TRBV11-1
CASSLFGAGARRETQYF
TGTGCCAGCAGCTTGTTTGGTGCGGGGGCTAGAAGGGAGACCCAGTACTTC
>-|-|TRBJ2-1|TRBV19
CASHSSVSSYNEQFF
TGTGCCAGTCATTCCTCAGTCAGCTCCTACAATGAGCAGTTCTTC
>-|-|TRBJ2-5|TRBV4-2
CASSQDNGETQYF
TGTGCCAGCAGCCAAGATAATGGGGAGACCCAGTACTTC
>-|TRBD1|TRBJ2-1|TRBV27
CASVKGGSGAYNEQFF
TGTGCCAGCGTTAAAGGGGGCTCAGGGGCTTACAATGAGCAGTTCTTC
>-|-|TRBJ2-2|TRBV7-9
CASSTSRGGPGELFF
TGTGCCAGCAGCACATCCCGAGGTGGCCCCGGGGAGCTGTTTTTT
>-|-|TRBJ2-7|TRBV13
CASSPRTLSYEQYF
TGTGCCAGCAGCCCACGGACTCTATCCTACGAGCAGTACTTC
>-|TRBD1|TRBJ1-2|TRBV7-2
CASSFTPGQENYGYTF
TGTGCCAGCAGTTTTACCCCGGGACAGGAAAACTATGGCTACACCTTC
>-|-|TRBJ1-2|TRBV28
CASSFGPYGYTF
TGTGCCAGCAGTTTCGGTCCGTATGGCTACACCTTC
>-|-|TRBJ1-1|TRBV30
CAWTVGVGTRLGF
-
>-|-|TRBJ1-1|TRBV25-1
CASTKGANTEAFF
TGTGCCAGCACAAAAGGGGCGAACACTGAAGCTTTCTTT
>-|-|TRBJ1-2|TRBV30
CAFRVEPSYGYTF
TGTGCCTTTAGGGTGGAACCGAGCTATGGCTACACCTTC
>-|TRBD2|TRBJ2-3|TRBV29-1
CSYIAGGPVDTQYF
TGCAGCTATATAGCGGGGGGGCCTGTGGATACGCAGTATTTT
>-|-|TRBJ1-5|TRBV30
CAWSLGRLQPQHF
TGTGCCTGGAGTTTGGGCAGGTTGCAGCCCCAGCATTTT